The 20 T cell receptor beta chains given below trace back to one sample, sequenced in a study of molecular identifiers for immune sequencing clone quantification. From the PCR reads, TCRdb called clonotypes with MiXCR, one entry per CDR3 protein. The data hold a few hundred thousand distinct CDR3 sequences, with about 20% observed a single time. Sequences were obtained from naive CD8+ T cells from blood, with Jurkat cell RNA spiked in. Subset indicated: FACS-sorted CD8+CD4-CCR7+CD45RA+ naive T cells. The receptors were sampled from a human donor in good health. Some libraries in this study had Jurkat cell RNA spiked in.

This clonotype was seen many times. The chain carries TRBV6-5 and TRBJ2-5; 9 bases agree with TRBD2. In germline, CDR1 is MNHEY, CDR2 SVGAGI. J was trimmed by 5 bases and V by 8 bases; bases with no gene match: 15. This CDR3 is built from 16 residues. The CDR3 DNA is TGTGCCAGCCGAGGGGTAGCGGGAGTCGTGGGTGAGACCCAGTACTTC. Its translation is CASRGVAGVVGETQYF.

The rearrangement uses TRBV4-1 and TRBJ1-2; D is possibly TRBD1 (5 bases). The CDR3 runs 16 residues. V shed 2 bases and J shed 6 bases, with 19 bases lying between them. The V gene's germline CDR1 is MGHRA and CDR2 YSYEKL. The CDR3 nucleotides read TGCGCCAGCAGCCAACATAACGGCGCGGGGGTCGATGGCTACACCTTC. Its protein is CASSQHNGAGVDGYTF.

Of note for this clonotype: This sequence may be a read error, since a much larger clone differs from it by one base. The chain links TRBV2 to TRBJ1-5; no definite D call. Germline V gives CDR1 SNHLY, CDR2 FYNNEI. CDR3 length equals 13 residues. CDR3 bases: TGTGCCAGCAGTGTATATAGCAATCCGCCCCAGCATTTT. Its translation is CASSVYSNPPQHF.

The sample holds many counts of this clonotype. The V and J genes are TRBV4-3 and TRBJ2-7; TRBD2 matches at 11 bases. CDR1 LGHNA and CDR2 YSLEER come from the germline V gene. The V and J ends lost 6 bases and 0 bases, in that order; junction bases with no gene match: 4. This CDR3 comprises 15 residues. The CDR3 here is CASSPGLADSYEQYF. The DNA of the CDR3 is TGCGCCAGCAGTCCGGGACTAGCGGACTCCTACGAGCAGTACTTC.

This clonotype was observed a few times. The chain links TRBV29-1 to TRBJ1-1, with 9 positions matching TRBD1. CDR3 size: 16 residues. Germline CDR1 reads SQVTM; CDR2 reads ANQGSEA. J lost 0 bases, V lost 1 base, and 6 bases had no gene match. The CDR3 region has the DNA TGCAGCGTTGAAGGCTGGGGACAGGGAATGAACACTGAAGCTTTCTTT. It is translated as CSVEGWGQGMNTEAFF.

In this sample, this clonotype turned up a few times. The chain recombines TRBV6-5 with TRBJ2-7; D is unclear. V was trimmed by 2 bases and J by 12 bases, leaving 20 bases between them. The CDR3 sequence is 14 residues long. CDR1 and CDR2 (germline): MNHEY, SVGAGI. The CDR3 spells CASSYRNSPYPPYF. In nucleotides, the CDR3 is TGTGCCAGCAGTTACAGGAACTCCCCTTATCCTCCGTACTTC.

Many counts were recorded for this clonotype. This chain links TRBV4-1 with TRBJ2-1; perhaps TRBD1 as D (6 bases). The CDR3 has 13 amino acids. Trimming removed 4 bases from V and 8 bases from J, with 12 bases in between. Germline CDR1 MGHRA, CDR2 YSYEKL. The CDR3 DNA sequence: TGCGCCAGCAGCCGCAGGGGTTCAGATGAGCAGTTCTTC. Translating gives CASSRRGSDEQFF.

This clonotype was seen ten or more times. The chain links TRBV30 to TRBJ1-1; tentative D call: TRBD1 (5 bases). Trimming stripped 5 bases from V and 1 base from J, with 11 bases between. The CDR3 sequence is 13 residues long. Germline-derived CDR1 and CDR2 are GTSNPN and SVGIG (reference sequence). The CDR3 bases are TGTGCCTGGTGGGGACTAGCGAACACTGAAGCTTTCTTT. This codes for CAWWGLANTEAFF.

Note on this clonotype: Since a much larger clone is just one base distant, this may be a read error. This CDR3 fails to terminate in the conserved phenylalanine or tryptophan, so it likely reflects a read error. The rearrangement joins TRBV12-3 or TRBV12-4 to TRBJ2-5; D gene ambiguous. The CDR3 spans 14 residues. Trimming pared 6 bases from V and 4 bases from J, leaving 15 bases between. The CDR3 coding sequence is TGTGCCAGCAGCCACCTGTTACAGAGAGAGACCCAGTACTCC. This translates into CASSHLLQRETQYS.

This clonotype was found many times. The chain couples TRBV7-9 to TRBJ1-5; unclear D gene. V lost 5 bases and J lost 4, with 9 bases in between. Germline lookup yields CDR1 SEHNR and CDR2 FQNEAQ (reference sequence). The CDR3 sequence is 13 residues long. The CDR3, as DNA: TGTGCCAGCAGCCCAGACCGTAATCAGCCCCAGCATTTT. Amino acids: CASSPDRNQPQHF.

This chain joins TRBV7-6 and TRBJ2-1, with D perhaps TRBD1 (7 bases). In germline, CDR1 is SGHVS, CDR2 FNYEAQ. The germline V and J ends were trimmed by 5 bases and 8 bases, with 22 bases remaining between them. The CDR3 is made up of 16 amino acids. The CDR3: CASSPGGQWDEDEQFF. The CDR3, as DNA: TGTGCCAGCAGCCCCGGGGGACAGTGGGACGAGGATGAGCAGTTCTTC.

A few counts support this clonotype. Here the CDR3 reads CASSTDQWGAQDVHQETQYF. Here the CDR3 DNA reads TGTGCCAGCAGCACGGATCAATGGGGGGCGCAAGATGTCCACCAAGAGACCCAGTACTTC. The chain joins TRBV13 to TRBJ2-5, with D perhaps TRBD1 or TRBD2 (6 bases each). Germline V gene sequence: CDR1 PRHDT, CDR2 FYEKMQ (reference sequence). The CDR3 length is 20 residues. Between the trimmed V and J ends, which lost 5 bases and 0 bases, there was a span of 28 bases.

The chain is built from TRBV30 and TRBJ1-5; perhaps TRBD1 as D (6 bases). The V end lost 0 bases, the J end lost 1 base, and 13 bases lay between the germline ends. From germline, CDR1 is GTSNPN and CDR2 SVGIG (reference sequence). The CDR3 covers 16 residues. CDR3 protein: CAWSVGGRSSNQPQHF. CDR3 sequence (DNA): TGTGCCTGGAGTGTTGGGGGCAGAAGCAGCAATCAGCCCCAGCATTTT.

Many counts were recorded for this clonotype. V usage is TRBV20-1 and J usage is TRBJ2-6; D unresolved. Germline-derived CDR1 and CDR2 are DFQATT and SNEGSKA (reference sequence). The CDR3 is 15 amino acids. Deletions cut 3 bases from V and 2 bases from J, with 11 bases between. CDR3 nucleotide sequence: TGCAGTGCTAGCCCCTTGGGGACTGGGGCCAACGTCCTGACTTTC. Amino acids: CSASPLGTGANVLTF.

The chain combines TRBV11-2 with TRBJ1-1, with D unresolved. With 5 bases removed from V and 1 base from J, the gap between germline ends came to 11 bases. The CDR3 extends over 14 amino acids. Germline V CDR1 and CDR2: SGHAT, FQNNGV. CDR3 sequence (DNA): TGTGCCAGCAGCCCGGCAGCAACGAACACTGAAGCTTTCTTT. Translating gives CASSPAATNTEAFF.

Points on this clonotype: A clone one base away is much larger, so this may be a read error. The chain couples TRBV12-3 or TRBV12-4 to TRBJ2-3; 8 bases line up with TRBD2. CDR3 length equals 14 residues. V trimming: 11 bases; J trimming: 4 bases; junction bases outside the gene matches: 11. This CDR3 reads CAGKRAGDSDTQYF. CDR3 sequence (DNA): TGTGCCGGCAAAAGAGCGGGAGACTCAGATACGCAGTATTTT.

The genes are TRBV4-3 and TRBJ2-1; 11 bases align to TRBD2. The CDR3 extends over 16 amino acids. CDR1 is LGHNA and CDR2 is YSLEER in the germline V gene. V was pared by 0 bases and J by 8 bases, with 6 bases of the junction left unmatched. The CDR3 nucleotides are TGCGCCAGCAGCCAAGATTTAGCGGGAGGGGTAGATGAGCAGTTCTTC. Its translation is CASSQDLAGGVDEQFF.

V gene TRBV27 combines with J gene TRBJ1-3; D is unresolved. Trimming cost V 6 bases and J 0 bases, with 12 bases left between them. This CDR3 has 15 amino acids. CDR1 MNHEY and CDR2 SMNVEV come from the germline V gene (reference sequence). CDR3 DNA: TGTGCCAGCAGCCCTAGCCCCGTCTCTGGAAACACCATATATTTT. Translation: CASSPSPVSGNTIYF.

This clonotype was found a few times. The J gene is TRBJ2-1, the V gene TRBV28, with D tentatively TRBD1 (6 bases). V was shortened by 2 bases and J by 10 bases, with 12 bases between the two germline ends. Per germline, CDR1 MDHEN and CDR2 SYDVKM. This CDR3 contains 13 residues. Written as DNA, the CDR3 is TGTGCCAGCAGTTTACCTATGGGGGCAGAGCAGTTCTTC. It codes for CASSLPMGAEQFF.

The CDR3 DNA reads as TGTGCCAGCAGCCCCTCGGCCCTCTCCTACAATGAGCAGTTCTTC. It translates to CASSPSALSYNEQFF. The chain has TRBV9 and TRBJ2-1; D ambiguous. This CDR3 has 15 residues. The V end lost 4 bases, the J end lost 0 bases, and 11 bases lay between the germline ends. The germline gives CDR1 SGDLS, CDR2 YYNGEE.